A single sample gave rise to the 21 T cell receptor beta chains below, sequenced in a study of ipilimumab plus nivolumab after autologous stem cell transplantation. Some clones are missing from TCRdb's copy, which holds only in-frame ones; the method was immunoSEQ multiplex PCR. The sample consists of about 84,000 clones, around 80% of them appearing once. The sample here was PBMCs, taken in a trial of ipilimumab plus nivolumab as post-transplant consolidation. Every receptor here comes from a male donor with diffuse large B-cell lymphoma.

The rearrangement links TRBV2 to TRBJ1-5, with D hard to call. The CDR3 runs 13 residues. From germline, CDR1 is SNHLY and CDR2 FYNNEI. V dropped 5 bases and J dropped 0 bases, with 5 bases sitting between them. DNA of the CDR3: TGTGCCAGCAGTTCCTATAGCAATCAGCCCCAGCATTTT. This gives the protein CASSSYSNQPQHF.

The rearrangement uses TRBV18 and TRBJ1-3; D is ambiguous. With 3 bases removed from V and 2 bases from J, the gap between germline ends came to 5 bases. CDR3 size: 13 residues. Germline V lookup: CDR1 KGHSH, CDR2 LQKENI. The chain's CDR3 is CASSPATGNTIYF. Written as DNA, the CDR3 is TGTGCCAGCTCACCGGCTACTGGAAACACCATATATTTT.

The chain carries TRBV9 and TRBJ2-2, with TRBD1 matching 11 bases. V lost 2 bases to trimming and J lost 5 bases; unmatched junction nucleotides: 2. The CDR3 is made up of 15 amino acids. The V gene's germline CDR1 is SGDLS and CDR2 YYNGEE. CDR3: CASSVGQGATGELFF. CDR3 nucleotides: TGTGCCAGCAGCGTCGGACAGGGGGCTACCGGGGAGCTGTTTTTT. Full variable domain (outside the CDR3, taken from reference TRBV9 and TRBJ2-2): DSGVTQTPKHLITATGQRVTLRCSPRSGDLSVYWYQQSLDQGLQFLIQYYNGEERAKGNILERFSAQQFPDLHSELNLSSLELGDSALYFCASSVGQGATGELFFGEGSRLTVL.

This clone was counted a single time. The CDR3 sequence is CASSLAGLVGELFF. In DNA form, the CDR3 reads TGTGCCAGCAGCTTGGCTGGCCTCGTCGGGGAGCTGTTTTTT. The chain joins TRBV5-6 to TRBJ2-2; D is uncertain. Between the trimmed V and J ends, which lost 0 bases and 7 bases, there was a span of 10 bases. CDR1 and CDR2 from the germline V gene are SGHDT and YYEEEE. The CDR3 contains 14 residues.

This chain links TRBV21-1 with TRBJ2-3. TRBV21-1 is an annotated pseudogene. The CDR3 has 16 residues. CDR3 nucleotide sequence: TGTGCCAGCAGCAAAGGTGGGGGGCTCAGCACAGATACGCAGTATTTT. This translates into CASSKGGGLSTDTQYF.

The chain couples TRBV18 to TRBJ1-6, with a possible D match to TRBD1 (5 bases). Trimming stripped 1 base from V and 6 bases from J, with 16 bases between. Germline-derived CDR1 and CDR2 are KGHSH and LQKENI. This CDR3 has 17 residues. CDR3 in amino acids: CASSPRAGRTRNSPLHF. The CDR3 DNA reads TGTGCCAGCTCACCACGGGCGGGACGGACCCGTAATTCACCCCTCCACTTT.

The chain employs TRBV18 and TRBJ2-5; 9 bases map to TRBD2. CDR1 and CDR2 (germline): KGHSH, LQKENI. The CDR3 is 13 amino acids. V was pared by 8 bases and J by 1 base, with 2 bases of the junction left unmatched. For the CDR3, the DNA is TGTGCCAGCCTAGCGGGGATCCAAGAGACCCAGTACTTC. It yields the protein CASLAGIQETQYF. The whole variable domain, filled in from reference TRBV18 and TRBJ2-5, reads NAGVMQNPRHLVRRRGQEARLRCSPMKGHSHVYWYRQLPEEGLKFMVYLQKENIIDESGMPKERFSAEFPKEGPSILRIQQVVRGDSAAYFCASLAGIQETQYFGPGTRLLVL.

The V and J genes are TRBV7-8 and TRBJ1-1, with 7 bases that match TRBD1. Germline-derived CDR1 and CDR2 are SGHVS and FQNEAQ. Unmatched junction bases numbered 2, after V lost 4 bases and J lost 0 bases. The CDR3 is 14 residues long. The CDR3 loop is CASSWGQLNTEAFF. In DNA form, the CDR3 reads TGTGCCAGCAGCTGGGGACAGTTGAACACTGAAGCTTTCTTT.

This rearrangement joins TRBV7-9 to TRBJ1-6; the D gene is possibly TRBD1 (6 bases). The ends were cut back, 7 bases at V and 6 bases at J, with 19 bases in the middle. The CDR3 loop spans 16 amino acids. CDR1 is SEHNR and CDR2 is FQNEAQ in the germline V gene (reference sequence). CDR3 sequence reads: CASTLNGGASNSPLHF. In DNA, the CDR3 is TGTGCCAGCACCCTTAACGGGGGGGCCAGTAATTCACCCCTCCACTTT. Full variable domain (remainder filled in from reference TRBV7-9 and TRBJ1-6): DTGVSQNPRHKITKRGQNVTFRCDPISEHNRLYWYRQTLGQGPEFLTYFQNEAQLEKSRLLSDRFSAERPKGSFSTLEIQRTEQGDSAMYLCASTLNGGASNSPLHFGNGTRLTVT.

The V call is TRBV7-9, the J call TRBJ2-5, with D maybe TRBD2 (6 bases). With 2 bases removed from V and 3 bases from J, the gap between germline ends came to 13 bases. Germline V lookup: CDR1 SEHNR, CDR2 FQNEAQ (reference sequence). CDR3 length equals 15 residues. CDR3: CASSLLGTSKETQYF. CDR3 nucleotides: TGTGCCAGCAGCTTACTAGGAACTAGCAAAGAGACCCAGTACTTC. The variable domain in full, completed from reference TRBV7-9 and TRBJ2-5, reads DTGVSQNPRHKITKRGQNVTFRCDPISEHNRLYWYRQTLGQGPEFLTYFQNEAQLEKSRLLSDRFSAERPKGSFSTLEIQRTEQGDSAMYLCASSLLGTSKETQYFGPGTRLLVL.

The V gene is TRBV4-1, the J gene TRBJ2-1; either TRBD1 or TRBD2 may supply D (5 bases each). Germline assignment: CDR1 MGHRA and CDR2 YSYEKL. CDR3 length: 17 residues. Trimming pared 1 base from V and 0 bases from J, leaving 13 bases between. The DNA of the CDR3 is TGCGCCAGCAGCCAAGTAACGGGGCCCAGCTCCTACAATGAGCAGTTCTTC. Its translation is CASSQVTGPSSYNEQFF.

This clone was counted a single time. The V call is TRBV5-1, the J call TRBJ2-1, with 12 bases that match TRBD2. J lost 4 bases, V lost 6 bases, and 5 bases had no gene match. Germline lookup yields CDR1 SGHRS and CDR2 YFSETQ. The CDR3 totals 15 residues. DNA of the CDR3: TGCGCCAGCACCCCGGGACTAGCGGGTTACAATGAGCAGTTCTTC. It yields the protein CASTPGLAGYNEQFF.

The chain has TRBV6-5 and TRBJ2-5; TRBD2 matches 12 bases. Trimming cost V 6 bases and J 5 bases; bases outside gene matches: 7. Germline CDR1 and CDR2: MNHEY and SVGAGI. The CDR3 has 15 amino acids. The CDR3 DNA reads TGTGCCAGCAGCCAGACTAGCGGGGGAGGGGAGACCCAGTACTTC. It is translated as CASSQTSGGGETQYF.

V gene TRBV25-1 combines with J gene TRBJ2-3; no definite D call. Between the trimmed V and J ends, which lost 5 bases and 4 bases, there was a span of 13 bases. Germline CDR1 and CDR2: MGHDK and SYGVNS. The CDR3 runs 14 residues. The CDR3 DNA follows: TGTGCCAGCAGTCAGGCCATTGTTGCAGATACGCAGTATTTT. Translated, it gives CASSQAIVADTQYF. The full variable domain, completed using reference TRBV25-1 and TRBJ2-3, is EADIYQTPRYLVIGTGKKITLECSQTMGHDKMYWYQQDPGMELHLIHYSYGVNSTEKGDLSSESTVSRIRTEHFPLTLESARPSHTSQYLCASSQAIVADTQYFGPGTRLTVL.

The rearrangement uses TRBV4-1 and TRBJ2-5; D call uncertain. The J call could be wrong; TRBJ2-7 is a better fit for the DNA end. CDR1 is MGHRA and CDR2 is YSYEKL in the germline V gene. This CDR3 contains 15 residues. CDR3 nucleotides: TGCGCCAGCAGCCAAGACGCAGTGCCCTCCTACGAGCAGTACTTC. Protein: CASSQDAVPSYEQYF.

This rearrangement joins TRBV6-1 to TRBJ1-3; D is unresolved. Germline values: CDR1 MNHNS, CDR2 SASEGT. Trimming removed 3 bases at V and 0 bases at J, with 9 bases between. The CDR3 has 15 amino acids. CDR3 DNA: TGTGCCAGCAGTGAGTTCCTGAGCTCTGGAAACACCATATATTTT. This codes for CASSEFLSSGNTIYF.

The chain combines TRBV5-5 with TRBJ2-7, with TRBD2 as a possible D gene (6 bases). With 4 bases removed from V and 0 bases from J, the gap between germline ends came to 23 bases. Germline V gives CDR1 SGHKS, CDR2 YYEKEE (reference sequence). The CDR3 runs 18 residues. The CDR3 reads CASSLEVDVRDLSYEQYF. In DNA form, the CDR3 reads TGTGCCAGCAGCCTCGAGGTGGATGTGCGGGATCTCTCCTACGAGCAGTACTTC. The full variable domain, completed using reference TRBV5-5 and TRBJ2-7, is DAGVTQSPTHLIKTRGQQVTLRCSPISGHKSVSWYQQVLGQGPQFIFQYYEKEERGRGNFPDRFSARQFPNYSSELNVNALLLGDSALYLCASSLEVDVRDLSYEQYFGPGTRLTVT.

CDR3 sequence (DNA): TGTGCCAGCAGAGAATTAGGATTCGAGCAGTTCTTC. Its translation: CASRELGFEQFF. V usage is TRBV6-1 and J usage is TRBJ2-1; D gene unclear. The V gene's germline CDR1 is MNHNS and CDR2 SASEGT. Trimming stripped 6 bases from V and 10 bases from J, with 13 bases between. The CDR3 runs 12 residues.

In this sample, this clone turned up once. The chain's CDR3 is CASSLRQSDTQYF. The CDR3 DNA reads as TGTGCCAGCAGCTTAAGGCAGTCGGATACGCAGTATTTT. The chain employs TRBV7-6 and TRBJ2-3; D gene ambiguous. The CDR3 totals 13 residues. Deletions cut 2 bases from V and 6 bases from J, with 9 bases between. Looked up from germline, CDR1 is SGHVS and CDR2 is FNYEAQ.

The chain is built from TRBV5-1 and TRBJ1-2; TRBD1 might be the D (5 bases). Trimming left V 3 bases short and J 4 bases short, with 13 bases between. CDR1 is SGHRS and CDR2 is YFSETQ in the germline V gene. This CDR3 is 14 amino acids long. The CDR3 DNA follows: TGCGCCAGCAGCTACGGGGCGGGGAGCTATGGCTACACCTTC. The encoded protein is CASSYGAGSYGYTF.

This clone was recorded once. The rearrangement links TRBV10-3 to TRBJ1-5, with D perhaps matching TRBD1 (6 bases). This CDR3 has 14 amino acids. Germline assignment: CDR1 ENHRY and CDR2 SYGVKD. Between the trimmed V and J ends, which lost 8 bases and 0 bases, there was a span of 11 bases. CDR3 sequence: CAIGGGYSNQPQHF. The CDR3 DNA is TGTGCCATCGGAGGGGGATATAGCAATCAGCCCCAGCATTTT.